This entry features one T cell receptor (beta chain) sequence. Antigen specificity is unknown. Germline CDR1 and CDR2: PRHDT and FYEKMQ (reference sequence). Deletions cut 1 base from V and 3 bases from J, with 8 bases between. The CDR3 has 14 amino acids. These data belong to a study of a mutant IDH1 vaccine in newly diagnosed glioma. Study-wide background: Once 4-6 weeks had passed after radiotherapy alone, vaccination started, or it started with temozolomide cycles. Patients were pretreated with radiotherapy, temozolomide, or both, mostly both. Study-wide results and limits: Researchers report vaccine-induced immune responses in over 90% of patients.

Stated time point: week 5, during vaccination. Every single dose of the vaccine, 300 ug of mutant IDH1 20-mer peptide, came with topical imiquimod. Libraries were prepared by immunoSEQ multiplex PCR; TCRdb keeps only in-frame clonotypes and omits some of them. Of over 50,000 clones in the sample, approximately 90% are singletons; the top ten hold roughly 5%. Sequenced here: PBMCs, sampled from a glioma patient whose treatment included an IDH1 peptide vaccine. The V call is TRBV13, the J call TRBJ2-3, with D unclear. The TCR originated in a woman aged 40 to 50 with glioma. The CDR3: CASSLEATTDTQYF. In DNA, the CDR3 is TGTGCCAGCAGCTTAGAGGCAACTACAGATACGCAGTATTTT.